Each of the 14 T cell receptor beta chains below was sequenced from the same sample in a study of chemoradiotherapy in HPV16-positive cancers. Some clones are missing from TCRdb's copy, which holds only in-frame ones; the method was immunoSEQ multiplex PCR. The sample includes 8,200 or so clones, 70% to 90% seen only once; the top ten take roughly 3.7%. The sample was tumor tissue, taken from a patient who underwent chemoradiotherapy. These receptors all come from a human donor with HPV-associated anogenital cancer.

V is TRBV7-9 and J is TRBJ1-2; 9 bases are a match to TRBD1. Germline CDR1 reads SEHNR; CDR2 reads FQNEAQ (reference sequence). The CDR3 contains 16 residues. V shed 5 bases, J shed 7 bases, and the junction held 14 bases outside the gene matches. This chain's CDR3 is CASSVNTGGAFSGYTF. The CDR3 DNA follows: TGTGCCAGCAGCGTTAATACAGGGGGCGCATTCAGTGGCTACACCTTC.

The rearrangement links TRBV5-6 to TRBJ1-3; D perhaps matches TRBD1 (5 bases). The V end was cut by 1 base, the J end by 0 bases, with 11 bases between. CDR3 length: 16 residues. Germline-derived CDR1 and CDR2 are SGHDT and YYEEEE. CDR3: CASSLSLRGSGNTIYF. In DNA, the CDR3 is TGTGCCAGCAGCTTGAGTTTGAGGGGCTCTGGAAACACCATATATTTT.

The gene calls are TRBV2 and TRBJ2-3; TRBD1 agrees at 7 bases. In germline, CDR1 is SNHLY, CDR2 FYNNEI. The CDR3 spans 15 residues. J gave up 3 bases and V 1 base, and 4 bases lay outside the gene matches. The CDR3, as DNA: TGTGCCAGCAGTGAAGTCGAGACAGGGACAGATACGCAGTATTTT. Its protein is CASSEVETGTDTQYF. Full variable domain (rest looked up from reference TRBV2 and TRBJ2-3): EPEVTQTPSHQVTQMGQEVILRCVPISNHLYFYWYRQILGQKVEFLVSFYNNEISEKSEIFDDQFSVERPDGSNFTLKIRSTKLEDSAMYFCASSEVETGTDTQYFGPGTRLTVL.

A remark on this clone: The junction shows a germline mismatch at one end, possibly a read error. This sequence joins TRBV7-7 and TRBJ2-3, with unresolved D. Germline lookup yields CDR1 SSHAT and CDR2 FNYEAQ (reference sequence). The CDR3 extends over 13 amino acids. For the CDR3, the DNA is TGTGCTAGCAGCTTTGACTCCGCAGATACGCAGTATTTT. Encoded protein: CASSFDSADTQYF.

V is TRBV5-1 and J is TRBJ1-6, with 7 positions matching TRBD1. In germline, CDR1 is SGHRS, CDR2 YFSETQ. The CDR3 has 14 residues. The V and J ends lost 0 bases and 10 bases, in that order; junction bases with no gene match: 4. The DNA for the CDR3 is TGCGCCAGCAGCTTGGGACAGGGAGGCTCACCCCTCCACTTT. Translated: CASSLGQGGSPLHF.

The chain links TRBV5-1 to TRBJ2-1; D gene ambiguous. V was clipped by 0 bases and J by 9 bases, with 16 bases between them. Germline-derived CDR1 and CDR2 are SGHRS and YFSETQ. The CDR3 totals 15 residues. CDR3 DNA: TGCGCCAGCAGCTTGGAGGAAATTCAGGCTGGTGAGCAGTTCTTC. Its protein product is CASSLEEIQAGEQFF.

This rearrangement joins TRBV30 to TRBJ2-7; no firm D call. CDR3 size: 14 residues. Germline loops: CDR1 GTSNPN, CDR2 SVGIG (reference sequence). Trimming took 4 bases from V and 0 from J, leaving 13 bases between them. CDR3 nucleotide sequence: TGTGCCTGGACCCGTTTAAAGGGCTCCTACGAGCAGTACTTC. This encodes CAWTRLKGSYEQYF.

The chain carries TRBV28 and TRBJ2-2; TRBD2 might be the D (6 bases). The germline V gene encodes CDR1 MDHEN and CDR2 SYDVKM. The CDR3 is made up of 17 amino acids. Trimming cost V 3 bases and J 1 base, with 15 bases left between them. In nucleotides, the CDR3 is TGTGCCAGCAGTTTCCCCAGAGGGGAGGTGAACACCGGGGAGCTGTTTTTT. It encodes CASSFPRGEVNTGELFF.

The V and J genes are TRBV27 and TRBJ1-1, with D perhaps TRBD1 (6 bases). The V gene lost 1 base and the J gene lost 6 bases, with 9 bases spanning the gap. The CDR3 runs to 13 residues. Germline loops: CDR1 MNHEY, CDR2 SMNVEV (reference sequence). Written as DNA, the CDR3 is TGTGCCAGCAGTTTATTCAGGGGCTCTGAAGCTTTCTTT. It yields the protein CASSLFRGSEAFF.

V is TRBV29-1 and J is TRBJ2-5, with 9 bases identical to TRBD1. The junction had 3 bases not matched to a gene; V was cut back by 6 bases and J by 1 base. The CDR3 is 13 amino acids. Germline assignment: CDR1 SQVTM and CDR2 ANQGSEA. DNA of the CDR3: TGCAGCGTCCGGGACAGGGTCCAAGAGACCCAGTACTTC. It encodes CSVRDRVQETQYF.

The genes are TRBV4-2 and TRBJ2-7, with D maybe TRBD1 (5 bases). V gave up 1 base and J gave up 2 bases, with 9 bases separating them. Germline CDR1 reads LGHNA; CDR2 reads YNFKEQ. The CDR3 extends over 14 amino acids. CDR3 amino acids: CASSQVRQTYEQYF. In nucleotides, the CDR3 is TGTGCCAGCAGCCAAGTGAGACAGACCTACGAGCAGTACTTC.

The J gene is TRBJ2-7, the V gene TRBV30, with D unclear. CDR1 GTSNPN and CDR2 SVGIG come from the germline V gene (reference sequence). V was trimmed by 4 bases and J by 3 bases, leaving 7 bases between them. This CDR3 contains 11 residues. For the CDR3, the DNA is TGTGCCTGGACGAGCAACTACGAGCAGTACTTC. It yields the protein CAWTSNYEQYF. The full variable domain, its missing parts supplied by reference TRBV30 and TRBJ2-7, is SQTIHQWPATLVQPVGSPLSLECTVEGTSNPNLYWYRQAAGRGLQLLFYSVGIGQISSEVPQNLSASRPQDRQFILSSKKLLLSDSGFYLCAWTSNYEQYFGPGTRLTVT.

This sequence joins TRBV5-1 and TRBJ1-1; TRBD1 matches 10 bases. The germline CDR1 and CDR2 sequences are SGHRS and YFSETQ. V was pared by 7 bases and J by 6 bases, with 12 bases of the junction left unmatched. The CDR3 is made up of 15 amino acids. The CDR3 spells CASVQTRDRGPEAFF. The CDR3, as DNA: TGCGCCAGCGTTCAAACCCGGGACAGGGGACCTGAAGCTTTCTTT.

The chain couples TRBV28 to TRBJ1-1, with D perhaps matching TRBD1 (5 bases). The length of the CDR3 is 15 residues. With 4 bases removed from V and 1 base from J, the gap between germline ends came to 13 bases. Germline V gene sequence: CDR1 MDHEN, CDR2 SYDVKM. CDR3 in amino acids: CASSSQGPPNTEAFF. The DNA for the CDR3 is TGTGCCAGCAGTTCCCAGGGACCGCCGAACACTGAAGCTTTCTTT.